Presented here are 2 T cell receptor beta chains from one specimen sequenced in a study of blood T cells in healthy people across ages. A sample-barcoded 5' primer and a J-beta primer mix were used in a second PCR of roughly 6 to 11 cycles. TCRdb analysed the 5' RACE reads with MiXCR anew, one entry per CDR3 protein. Of about 830,000 distinct CDR3 sequences in the sample, 55% to 65% are singletons; the top ten hold roughly 26%. Sequences were obtained from blood. These receptors all stem from a man aged 25-45 years in good health.

The chain uses TRBV14 and TRBJ2-1; D is perhaps TRBD1 or TRBD2 (5 bases each). V lost 1 base and J 13 bases, leaving 11 bases between the germline ends. Germline assignment: CDR1 SGHDN and CDR2 FVKESK. This CDR3 is 12 amino acids long. Written as DNA, the CDR3 is TGTGCCAGCAGCCAAGTAGGGGAGACCCAGTTCTTC. It encodes CASSQVGETQFF.

The chain couples TRBV28 to TRBJ1-2; maybe TRBD1 (5 bases). The CDR3 consists of 16 residues. Trimming took 2 bases from V and 6 from J, leaving 19 bases between them. Germline loops: CDR1 MDHEN, CDR2 SYDVKM. The CDR3 loop reads CASSLSGRGVRNGYTF. DNA of the CDR3: TGTGCCAGCAGTTTAAGCGGTAGGGGAGTCAGGAATGGCTACACCTTC.